This T cell receptor beta chain stems from a study of OX40 agonist ivuxolimab in advanced cancers. CDR3 length: 11 residues. Germline V gene lookup returns CDR1 MDHEN and CDR2 SYDVKM. V was trimmed by 2 bases and J by 3 bases, leaving 1 base between them. Using immunoSEQ multiplex PCR, the repertoire was profiled, and TCRdb retains in-frame clones only, with some absent. The repertoire holds about 80,000 clones, with around nine tenths as singletons. The specimen comprised CD4+ or CD8+ T cells sorted from blood, sampled in a trial of the OX40 agonist ivuxolimab. The rearrangement links TRBV28 to TRBJ2-5; D gene uncertain. The receptor's source is an adult with an advanced solid tumor such as melanoma, head and neck, liver or kidney cancer. CDR3 nucleotides: TGTGCCAGCAGTTTAAAAGAGACCCAGTACTTC. Protein product: CASSLKETQYF.